These 13 T cell receptor beta chains originate from one sample sequenced in a study of T-cell memory formation after mild COVID-19. TCRdb recomputed calls from the 5' RACE reads with MiXCR, one row per CDR3 protein. The data show around 140,000 distinct CDR3 sequences, less than 25% seen once. The source material was PBMCs or a T cell subset sorted from them (not recorded which). The source of these receptors is an adult woman who had mild COVID-19 (a few samples of this study predate the infection). Cell type and time point are not known.

The chain is built from TRBV5-5 and TRBJ2-7, with D tentatively TRBD1 or TRBD2 (5 bases each). The CDR3 length is 14 residues. Germline CDR1 reads SGHKS; CDR2 reads YYEKEE (reference sequence). Deletions cut 4 bases from V and 3 bases from J, with 14 bases between. The DNA of the CDR3 is TGTGCCAGCAGCCCCGGGACGGCTGTCTACGAGCAGTACTTC. Translating it yields CASSPGTAVYEQYF.

This chain uses TRBV12-3 or TRBV12-4 with TRBJ1-1; 8 nucleotides agree with TRBD1. The CDR3 spans 13 residues. With V trimmed by 6 bases and J by 6 bases, 6 bases remained unmatched. In nucleotides, the CDR3 is TGTGCCAGCAGCCCAGGGGGCAGCTCTGAAGCTTTCTTT. It yields the protein CASSPGGSSEAFF.

The V gene is TRBV15, the J gene TRBJ1-5; TRBD1 might be the D (6 bases). Germline lookup yields CDR1 LNHNV and CDR2 YYDKDF (reference sequence). The length of the CDR3 is 14 residues. Trimming took off 6 bases at V and 3 bases at J, with 12 bases between the two ends. The CDR3 region is CATRWSGVNQPQHF. Here the CDR3 DNA reads TGTGCCACCAGGTGGTCAGGGGTCAATCAGCCCCAGCATTTT. The variable domain in full, completed from reference TRBV15 and TRBJ1-5, reads DAMVIQNPRYQVTQFGKPVTLSCSQTLNHNVMYWYQQKSSQAPKLLFHYYDKDFNNEADTPDNFQSRRPNTSFCFLDIRSPGLGDTAMYLCATRWSGVNQPQHFGDGTRLSIL.

The chain combines TRBV5-6 with TRBJ2-7, with D uncertain. Trimming removed 4 bases at V and 5 bases at J, with 19 bases between. Germline V gives CDR1 SGHDT, CDR2 YYEEEE. This CDR3 region has 15 residues. CDR3 loop: CASSGQAEPLDEQYF. DNA of the CDR3: TGTGCCAGCAGCGGCCAGGCGGAACCTCTGGACGAGCAGTACTTC.

The rearrangement links TRBV9 to TRBJ2-2; D call uncertain. V gave up 0 bases and J gave up 7 bases, with 13 bases separating them. CDR1 and CDR2 from the germline V gene are SGDLS and YYNGEE. This CDR3 comprises 15 residues. Written as DNA, the CDR3 is TGTGCCAGCAGCGTAGAAATTGCTTTTGGCGGGGAGCTGTTTTTT. It translates to CASSVEIAFGGELFF.

In this sample, this clonotype turned up a few times. V usage is TRBV14 and J usage is TRBJ2-4; D unresolved. The V end was cut by 0 bases, the J end by 8 bases, with 11 bases between. Per germline, CDR1 SGHDN and CDR2 FVKESK. This CDR3 spans 14 amino acids. In nucleotides, the CDR3 is TGTGCCAGCAGCCAAGATGGTAACAGTGACATTCAGTACTTC. Encoded protein: CASSQDGNSDIQYF.

The chain uses TRBV7-2 and TRBJ2-7; no clear D gene. Per the germline V gene, CDR1 is SGHTA and CDR2 is FQGNSA. V lost 5 bases and J lost 4, with 9 bases in between. The CDR3 totals 12 residues. The CDR3 DNA follows: TGTGCCAGCAGCCCCCCTGTATACGAGCAGTACTTC. As protein: CASSPPVYEQYF.

This clonotype was found a few times. The chain joins TRBV12-3 or TRBV12-4 to TRBJ2-1; the D is unclear. Trimming cost V 1 base and J 4 bases, with 8 bases left between them. This CDR3 spans 14 amino acids. CDR3 in amino acids: CASSLVAAYNEQFF. CDR3 sequence (DNA): TGTGCCAGCAGTTTAGTCGCAGCTTACAATGAGCAGTTCTTC.

A few counts support this clonotype. This chain links TRBV29-1 with TRBJ2-2, with TRBD2 as a possible D gene (5 bases). V was shortened by 4 bases and J by 1 base, with 13 bases between the two germline ends. The CDR3 runs 15 residues. CDR1 is SQVTM, CDR2 ANQGSEA, per germline. CDR3 nucleotide sequence: TGCAGCGTTGGTACCAGCGGTAAGAACACCGGGGAGCTGTTTTTT. Its translation: CSVGTSGKNTGELFF.

This clonotype was seen a handful of times. The rearrangement uses TRBV7-9 and TRBJ2-2; D is perhaps TRBD1 (6 bases). Germline CDR1 is SEHNR and CDR2 is FQNEAQ (reference sequence). V was trimmed by 5 bases and J by 2 bases, leaving 18 bases between them. The CDR3 loop spans 17 amino acids. CDR3 sequence reads: CASSVGVQGLNTGELFF. In DNA form, the CDR3 reads TGTGCCAGCAGCGTCGGGGTACAGGGATTAAACACCGGGGAGCTGTTTTTT.

V gene TRBV5-1 combines with J gene TRBJ1-1, with unresolved D. Germline CDR1 reads SGHRS; CDR2 reads YFSETQ. The CDR3 covers 14 residues. V was clipped by 0 bases and J by 1 base, with 7 bases between them. CDR3 sequence (DNA): TGCGCCAGCAGCTTGGAGCCGGGGAACACTGAAGCTTTCTTT. This sequence encodes CASSLEPGNTEAFF.

This clonotype was counted only a few times. The V and J genes are TRBV6-5 and TRBJ1-6, with a tentative D call TRBD1 (6 bases). The CDR3 has 15 residues. Trimming left V 0 bases short and J 4 bases short, with 7 bases between. Germline V gene data show CDR1 as MNHEY and CDR2 as SVGAGI. The CDR3 loop reads CASSYSQGYNSPLHF. The CDR3 DNA reads as TGTGCCAGCAGTTACTCTCAGGGGTATAATTCACCCCTCCACTTT.

In this sample, this clonotype turned up a few times. The rearrangement joins TRBV24-1 to TRBJ2-2; D call uncertain. There are 14 residues in the CDR3. Germline lookup yields CDR1 KGHDR and CDR2 SFDVKD. The ends were cut back, 1 base at V and 4 bases at J, with 6 bases in the middle. The CDR3 spells CATSDFSSTGELFF. The CDR3 DNA reads as TGTGCCACCAGTGATTTCTCATCCACCGGGGAGCTGTTTTTT.